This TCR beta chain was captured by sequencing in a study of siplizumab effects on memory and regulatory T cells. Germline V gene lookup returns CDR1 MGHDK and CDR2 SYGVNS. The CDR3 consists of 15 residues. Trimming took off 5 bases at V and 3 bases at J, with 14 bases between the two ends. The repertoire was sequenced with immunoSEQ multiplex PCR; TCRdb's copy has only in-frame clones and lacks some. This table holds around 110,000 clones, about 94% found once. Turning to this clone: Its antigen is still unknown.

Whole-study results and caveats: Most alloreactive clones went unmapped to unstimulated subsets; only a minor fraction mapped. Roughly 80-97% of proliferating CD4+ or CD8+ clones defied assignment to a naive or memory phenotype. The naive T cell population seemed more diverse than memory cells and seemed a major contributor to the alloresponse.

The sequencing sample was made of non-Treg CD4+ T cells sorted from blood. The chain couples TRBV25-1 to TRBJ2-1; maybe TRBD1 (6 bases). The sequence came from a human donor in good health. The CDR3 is CASSQGHQLYNEQFF. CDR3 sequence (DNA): TGTGCCAGCAGTCAGGGACACCAACTCTACAATGAGCAGTTCTTC.